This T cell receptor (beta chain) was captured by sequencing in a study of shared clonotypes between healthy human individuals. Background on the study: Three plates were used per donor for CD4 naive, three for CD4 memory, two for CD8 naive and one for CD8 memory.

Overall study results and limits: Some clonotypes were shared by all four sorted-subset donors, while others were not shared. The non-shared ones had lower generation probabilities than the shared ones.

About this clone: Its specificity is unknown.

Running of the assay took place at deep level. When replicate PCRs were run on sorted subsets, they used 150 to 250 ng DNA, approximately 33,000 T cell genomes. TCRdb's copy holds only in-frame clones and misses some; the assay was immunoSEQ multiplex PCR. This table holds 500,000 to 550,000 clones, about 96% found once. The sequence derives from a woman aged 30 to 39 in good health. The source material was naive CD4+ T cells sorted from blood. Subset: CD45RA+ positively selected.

The chain's CDR3 is CASSSTDRWNGYTF. The CDR3 DNA follows: TGTGCCAGCAGTTCGACAGATAGGTGGAATGGCTACACCTTC. This chain joins TRBV28 and TRBJ1-2, with D possibly TRBD1 on 5 matching bases. Trimming removed 4 bases from V and 6 bases from J, with 15 bases in between. Germline CDR1 and CDR2: MDHEN and SYDVKM. The CDR3 length is 14 residues.